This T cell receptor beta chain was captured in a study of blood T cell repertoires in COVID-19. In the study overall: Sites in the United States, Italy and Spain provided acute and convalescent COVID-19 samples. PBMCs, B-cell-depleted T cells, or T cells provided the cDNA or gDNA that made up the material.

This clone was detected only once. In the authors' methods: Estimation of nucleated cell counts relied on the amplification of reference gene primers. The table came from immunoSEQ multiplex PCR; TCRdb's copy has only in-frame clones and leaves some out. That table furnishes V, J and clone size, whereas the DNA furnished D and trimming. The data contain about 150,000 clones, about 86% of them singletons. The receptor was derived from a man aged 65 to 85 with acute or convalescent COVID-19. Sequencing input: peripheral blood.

CDR3 loop: CASSRTAFSGNTIYF. The DNA of the CDR3 is TGTGCCAGCAGCCGGACTGCCTTCTCTGGAAACACCATATATTTT. This chain links TRBV13 with TRBJ1-3; D remains unclear. The germline gives CDR1 PRHDT, CDR2 FYEKMQ (reference sequence). The CDR3 extends over 15 amino acids. V gave up 5 bases and J gave up 0 bases, with 11 bases separating them.